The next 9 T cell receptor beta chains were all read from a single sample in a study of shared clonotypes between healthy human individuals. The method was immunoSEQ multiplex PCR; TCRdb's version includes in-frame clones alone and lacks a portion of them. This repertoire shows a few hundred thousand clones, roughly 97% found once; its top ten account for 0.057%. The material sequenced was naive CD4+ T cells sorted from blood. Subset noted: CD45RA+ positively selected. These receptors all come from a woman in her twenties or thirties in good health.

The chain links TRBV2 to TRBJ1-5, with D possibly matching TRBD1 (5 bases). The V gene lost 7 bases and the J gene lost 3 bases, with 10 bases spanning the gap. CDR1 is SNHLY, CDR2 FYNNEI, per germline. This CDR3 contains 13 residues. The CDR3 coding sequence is TGTGCCAGCATTCCGGACAACAATCAGCCCCAGCATTTT. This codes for CASIPDNNQPQHF.

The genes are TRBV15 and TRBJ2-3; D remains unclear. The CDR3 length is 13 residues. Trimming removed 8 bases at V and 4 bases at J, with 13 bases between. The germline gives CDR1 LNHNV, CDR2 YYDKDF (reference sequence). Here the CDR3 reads CATRPGRADTQYF. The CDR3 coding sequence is TGTGCCACCCGCCCCGGTCGGGCAGATACGCAGTATTTT. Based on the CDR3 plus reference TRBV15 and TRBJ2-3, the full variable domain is DAMVIQNPRYQVTQFGKPVTLSCSQTLNHNVMYWYQQKSSQAPKLLFHYYDKDFNNEADTPDNFQSRRPNTSFCFLDIRSPGLGDTAMYLCATRPGRADTQYFGPGTRLTVL.

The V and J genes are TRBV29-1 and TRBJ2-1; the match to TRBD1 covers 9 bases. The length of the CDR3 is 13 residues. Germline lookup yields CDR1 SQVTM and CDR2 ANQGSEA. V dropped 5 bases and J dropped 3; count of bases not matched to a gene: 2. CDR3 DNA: TGCAGCGTTTACAGGGGGCTCTACAATGAGCAGTTCTTC. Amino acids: CSVYRGLYNEQFF.

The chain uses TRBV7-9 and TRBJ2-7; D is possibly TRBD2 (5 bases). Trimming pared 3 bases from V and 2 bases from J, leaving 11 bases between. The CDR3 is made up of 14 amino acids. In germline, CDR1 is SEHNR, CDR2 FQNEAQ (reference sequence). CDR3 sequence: CASSFTGETYEQYF. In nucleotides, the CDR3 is TGTGCCAGCAGCTTTACCGGGGAGACCTACGAGCAGTACTTC.

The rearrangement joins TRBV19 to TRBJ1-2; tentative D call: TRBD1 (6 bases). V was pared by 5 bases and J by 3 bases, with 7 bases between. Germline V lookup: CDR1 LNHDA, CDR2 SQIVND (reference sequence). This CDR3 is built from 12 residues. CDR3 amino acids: CASSAGDYGYTF. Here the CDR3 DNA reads TGTGCCAGTAGTGCAGGGGACTATGGCTACACCTTC.

CDR3 sequence reads: CASPSPGQDYEQYF. CDR3 DNA: TGCGCCAGCCCCTCTCCGGGACAAGACTACGAGCAGTACTTC. The V call is TRBV23-1, the J call TRBJ2-7; tentatively, D is TRBD1 (6 bases). TRBV23-1 is an ORF for which the function is uncertain. The CDR3 runs 14 residues. V was trimmed by 8 bases and J by 3 bases, leaving 17 bases between them.

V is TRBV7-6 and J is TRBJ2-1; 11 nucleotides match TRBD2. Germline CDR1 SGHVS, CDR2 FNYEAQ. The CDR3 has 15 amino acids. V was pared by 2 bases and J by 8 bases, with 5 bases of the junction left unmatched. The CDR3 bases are TGTGCCAGCAGCTTAACTAGCGGGAGTGCCGATGAGCAGTTCTTC. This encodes CASSLTSGSADEQFF.

In DNA form, the CDR3 reads TGTGCCAGCAGCGGGGGACTATCTCAAAAGTACTTC. Translation: CASSGGLSQKYF. V is TRBV5-6 and J is TRBJ2-7; the match to TRBD2 covers 7 bases. J gave up 11 bases and V 4 bases, and 9 bases lay outside the gene matches. There are 12 residues in the CDR3. Germline-derived CDR1 and CDR2 are SGHDT and YYEEEE.

The CDR3 loop is CASRSGRLTDTQYF. The CDR3 DNA is TGTGCCAGCCGTAGCGGGAGATTGACAGATACGCAGTATTTT. The V and J genes are TRBV6-5 and TRBJ2-3; 9 bases match TRBD2. CDR1 MNHEY and CDR2 SVGAGI come from the germline V gene. The V and J ends lost 8 bases and 3 bases, in that order; junction bases with no gene match: 6. The CDR3 sequence is 14 residues long.